This paragraph covers one T cell receptor (beta chain) sequence. The antigen is unknown. The sample is drawn from a study of shared clonotypes between healthy human individuals. General study findings and limits: Generally, naive subsets (rather than memory subsets) showed larger estimated richness. Exclusively blood specimens were collected; tissue repertoires likely differ.

The germline gives CDR1 MNHEY, CDR2 SVGAGI. The ends lost 2 bases at V and 3 bases at J; junction bases unmatched: 2. The CDR3 spans 16 residues. Deep was the level used in running the assay. DNA at about 210 ng, tens of thousands of T cell genomes, went into sorted-subset replicate PCRs. Generated by immunoSEQ multiplex PCR, the TCRdb table keeps only in-frame clones and is missing some. The data show 2 million to 2.5 million clones, 90% to 96% seen once. V is TRBV6-5 and J is TRBJ2-6, with 9 bases lining up with TRBD1. The receptor was isolated from a man between 18 and 35 years old in good health. Material for sequencing was naive CD4+ T cells sorted from blood. Stated subset: CD45RA+ positively selected. The CDR3 is CASSYTGGGGANVLTF. DNA of the CDR3: TGTGCCAGCAGTTACACAGGGGGCGGTGGGGCCAACGTCCTGACTTTC.